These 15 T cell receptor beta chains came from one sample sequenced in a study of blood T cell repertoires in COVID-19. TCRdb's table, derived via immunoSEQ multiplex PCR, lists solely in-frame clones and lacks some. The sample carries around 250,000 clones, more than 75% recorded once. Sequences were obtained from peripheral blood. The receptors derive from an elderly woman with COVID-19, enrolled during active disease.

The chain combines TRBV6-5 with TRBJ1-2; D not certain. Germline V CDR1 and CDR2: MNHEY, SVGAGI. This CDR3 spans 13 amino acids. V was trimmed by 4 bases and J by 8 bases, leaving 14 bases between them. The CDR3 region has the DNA TGTGCCAGCAGTTCCGGGATTCCCCACGGCTACACCTTC. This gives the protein CASSSGIPHGYTF.

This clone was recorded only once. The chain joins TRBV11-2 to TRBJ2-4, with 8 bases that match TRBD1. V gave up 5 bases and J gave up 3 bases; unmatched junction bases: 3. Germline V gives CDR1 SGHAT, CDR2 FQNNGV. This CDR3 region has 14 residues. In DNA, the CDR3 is TGTGCCAGCAGCGGACAGGGTTACAAAAACATTCAGTACTTC. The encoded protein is CASSGQGYKNIQYF.

The CDR3 region has the DNA TGTGCCAGCAGAGCGGGACTAGTCCCCCATGAGCAGTTCTTC. Amino acid sequence: CASRAGLVPHEQFF. The J gene is TRBJ2-1, the V gene TRBV7-2; 8 bases are shared with TRBD2. This CDR3 spans 14 amino acids. J was trimmed by 8 bases and V by 6 bases; bases with no gene match: 9. Germline-derived CDR1 and CDR2 are SGHTA and FQGNSA.

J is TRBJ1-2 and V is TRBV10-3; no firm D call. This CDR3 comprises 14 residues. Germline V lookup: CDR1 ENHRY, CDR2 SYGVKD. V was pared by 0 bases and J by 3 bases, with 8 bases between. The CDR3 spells CAISESAGYYGYTF. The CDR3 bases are TGTGCCATCAGTGAGTCTGCAGGCTACTATGGCTACACCTTC.

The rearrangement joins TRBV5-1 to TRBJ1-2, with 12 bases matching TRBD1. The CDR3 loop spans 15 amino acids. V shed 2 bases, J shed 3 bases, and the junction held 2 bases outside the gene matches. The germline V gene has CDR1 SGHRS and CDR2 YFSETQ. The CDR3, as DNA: TGCGCCAGCAGCTTTGGGACAGGGGGCGACTATGGCTACACCTTC. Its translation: CASSFGTGGDYGYTF.

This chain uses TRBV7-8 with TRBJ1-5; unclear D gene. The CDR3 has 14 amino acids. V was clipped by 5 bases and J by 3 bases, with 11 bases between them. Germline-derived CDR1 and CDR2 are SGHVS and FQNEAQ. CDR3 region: CASSPGNNNQPQHF. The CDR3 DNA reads TGTGCCAGCAGCCCCGGGAACAACAATCAGCCCCAGCATTTT.

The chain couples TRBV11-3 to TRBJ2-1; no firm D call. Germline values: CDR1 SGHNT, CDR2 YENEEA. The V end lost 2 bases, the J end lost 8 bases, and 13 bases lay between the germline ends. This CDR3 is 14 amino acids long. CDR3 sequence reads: CASSLTPVSHEQFF. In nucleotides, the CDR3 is TGTGCCAGCAGCTTAACCCCGGTGAGTCATGAGCAGTTCTTC.

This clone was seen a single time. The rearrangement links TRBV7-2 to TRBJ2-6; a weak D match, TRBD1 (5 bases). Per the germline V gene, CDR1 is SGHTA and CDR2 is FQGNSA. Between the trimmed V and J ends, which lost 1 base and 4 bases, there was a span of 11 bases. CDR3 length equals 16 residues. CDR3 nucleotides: TGTGCCAGCAGCTTAGGGGCAGGGTCCGGGGCCAACGTCCTGACTTTC. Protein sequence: CASSLGAGSGANVLTF.

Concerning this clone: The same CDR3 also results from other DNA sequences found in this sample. The DNA of the CDR3 is TGCGCCAGCAGCTTGGGACAGGGGGCAGGAGAAAAACTGTTTTTT. It is translated as CASSLGQGAGEKLFF. The chain couples TRBV5-1 to TRBJ1-4, with 10 nucleotides matching TRBD1. The V gene end was trimmed by 0 bases and the J gene end by 8 bases; junction bases not matched to a gene: 4. Germline assignment: CDR1 SGHRS and CDR2 YFSETQ. The length of the CDR3 is 15 residues.

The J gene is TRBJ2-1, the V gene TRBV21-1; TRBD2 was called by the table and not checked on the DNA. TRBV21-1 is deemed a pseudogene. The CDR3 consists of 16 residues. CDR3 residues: CARVGLAGGLDNEQFF. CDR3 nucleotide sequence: TGTGCCCGGGTGGGACTAGCGGGGGGGCTTGACAATGAGCAGTTCTTC.

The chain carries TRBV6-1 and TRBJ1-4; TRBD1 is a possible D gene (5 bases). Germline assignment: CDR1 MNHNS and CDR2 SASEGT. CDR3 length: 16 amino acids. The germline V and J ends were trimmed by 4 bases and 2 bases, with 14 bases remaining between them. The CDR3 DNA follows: TGTGCCAGCAGTGCCCACCGGGGACTGACTAATGAAAAACTGTTTTTT. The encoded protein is CASSAHRGLTNEKLFF.

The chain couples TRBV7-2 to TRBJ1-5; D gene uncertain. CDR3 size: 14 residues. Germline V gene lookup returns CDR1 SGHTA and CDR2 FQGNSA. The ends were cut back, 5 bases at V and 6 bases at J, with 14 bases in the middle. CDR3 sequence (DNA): TGTGCCAGCAGCGTAGACGGTATCCCTCAGCCCCAGCATTTT. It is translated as CASSVDGIPQPQHF.

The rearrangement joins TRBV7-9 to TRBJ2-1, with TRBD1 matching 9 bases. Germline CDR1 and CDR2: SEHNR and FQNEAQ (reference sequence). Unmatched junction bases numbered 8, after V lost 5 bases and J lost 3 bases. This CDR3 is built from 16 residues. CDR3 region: CASSRNRGPDYNEQFF. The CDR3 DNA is TGTGCCAGCAGCCGTAACAGGGGGCCTGACTACAATGAGCAGTTCTTC. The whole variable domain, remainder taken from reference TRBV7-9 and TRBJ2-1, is DTGVSQNPRHKITKRGQNVTFRCDPISEHNRLYWYRQTLGQGPEFLTYFQNEAQLEKSRLLSDRFSAERPKGSFSTLEIQRTEQGDSAMYLCASSRNRGPDYNEQFFGPGTRLTVL.

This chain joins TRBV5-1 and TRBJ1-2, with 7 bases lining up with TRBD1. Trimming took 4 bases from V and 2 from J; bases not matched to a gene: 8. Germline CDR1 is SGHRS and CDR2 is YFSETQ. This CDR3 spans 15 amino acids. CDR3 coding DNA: TGCGCCAGCAGCCCGGACCCGGGACAGAACTATGGCTACACCTTC. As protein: CASSPDPGQNYGYTF.

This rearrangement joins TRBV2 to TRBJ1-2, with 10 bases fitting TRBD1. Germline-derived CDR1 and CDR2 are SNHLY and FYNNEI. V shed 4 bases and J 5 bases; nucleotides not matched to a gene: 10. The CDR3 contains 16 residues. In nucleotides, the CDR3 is TGTGCCAGCAGTGGAGGGACAGGGGAACTTAGGTATGGCTACACCTTC. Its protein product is CASSGGTGELRYGYTF.